This paragraph reports one T cell receptor beta chain. The antigen remains unidentified. Per germline, CDR1 MNHEY and CDR2 SMNVEV (reference sequence). V lost 5 bases, J lost 4 bases, and 11 bases lay in between. The CDR3 runs 13 residues. Extracted RNA was reverse transcribed into cDNA, the sequencing template. Some clones are missing from TCRdb's copy, which holds only in-frame ones; the method was immunoSEQ multiplex PCR. The sample contains 140,000 or so clones, more than 55% of which appear only once. This record belongs to a study of CD8+ T cells in alopecia areata. Study-wide results and caveats: There were also resident alphabeta T cells of normal skin sequenced in scalp samples. In lesional scalp, particularly from alopecia totalis/universalis, clonality was higher than in normal scalp. Mice showed TCR sharing more clearly than patients did, possibly owing to HLA.

From PBMCs, CD4+ and CD8+ T cells were sorted. The sample taken for sequencing was CD8+ T cells sorted from blood. This rearrangement joins TRBV27 to TRBJ1-1, with D perhaps TRBD1 (5 bases). The TCR originated in a human donor in good health. The CDR3 sequence is CASSEGYGTEAFF. The CDR3, as DNA: TGTGCCAGCAGTGAGGGGTACGGCACTGAAGCTTTCTTT.